The 19 T cell receptor beta chains below were found in one sample sequenced in a study of control samples from healthy donors and cancer patients. Clones were sequenced by immunoSEQ multiplex PCR, and TCRdb holds only the in-frame ones, with some missing. The data show about 51,000 clones, more than 70% seen once. The sequencing sample was made of PBMCs. The receptors come from a man between 45 and 60 years old with head and neck cancer.

The chain joins TRBV7-2 to TRBJ1-5; a possible D gene is TRBD1 (5 bases). Trimming removed 5 bases from V and 5 bases from J, with 13 bases in between. Germline values: CDR1 SGHTA, CDR2 FQGNSA. This CDR3 region has 14 residues. Here the CDR3 reads CASSQTVVDQPQHF. As DNA, the CDR3 is TGTGCCAGCAGCCAGACAGTCGTTGATCAGCCCCAGCATTTT.

This rearrangement joins TRBV2 to TRBJ2-3, with D perhaps TRBD1 or TRBD2 (6 bases each). The germline V gene has CDR1 SNHLY and CDR2 FYNNEI. The CDR3 is 12 amino acids. V was clipped by 11 bases and J by 7 bases, with 16 bases between them. The CDR3: CAGQIGGNTQYF. The CDR3 DNA is TGTGCCGGCCAAATAGGGGGGAATACGCAGTATTTT.

Here the CDR3 reads CASSQTTVSGANVLTF. CDR3 in DNA: TGTGCCAGCAGCCAAACGACAGTTTCTGGGGCCAACGTCCTGACTTTC. This rearrangement joins TRBV3-1 (or the pseudogene TRBV3-2) to TRBJ2-6; D perhaps matches TRBD1 (5 bases). The germline gives CDR1 LGHDT, CDR2 YNNKEL (reference sequence). This CDR3 comprises 16 residues. Trimming stripped 2 bases from V and 1 base from J, with 9 bases between.

This clone was recorded a few times. The V and J genes are TRBV6-5 and TRBJ2-7, with TRBD2 matching over 9 bases. The J segment lost 0 bases and the V segment lost 10 bases, leaving 10 bases of the junction unmatched. Germline assignment: CDR1 MNHEY and CDR2 SVGAGI. The CDR3 is 15 amino acids. In nucleotides, the CDR3 is TGTGCCACCACCTCGTATAGCGGGAGCTCCTACGAGCAGTACTTC. Translated, it gives CATTSYSGSSYEQYF.

The chain combines TRBV30 with TRBJ1-2; 7 bases align to TRBD1. The V and J ends lost 5 bases and 5 bases, in that order; junction bases with no gene match: 14. Germline lookup yields CDR1 GTSNPN and CDR2 SVGIG (reference sequence). CDR3 length equals 15 residues. The CDR3 loop is CAWAASRGLGYGYTF. DNA of the CDR3: TGTGCCTGGGCGGCCTCAAGGGGGCTGGGATATGGCTACACCTTC.

This chain connects TRBV29-1 to TRBJ2-2; D unresolved. Trimming removed 4 bases from V and 0 bases from J, with 0 bases in between. In germline, CDR1 is SQVTM, CDR2 ANQGSEA. This CDR3 comprises 11 residues. The CDR3 sequence: CSVANTGELFF. The CDR3, as DNA: TGCAGCGTTGCGAACACCGGGGAGCTGTTTTTT.

This clone was detected only once. The gene calls are TRBV9 and TRBJ2-2; no clear D. The germline gives CDR1 SGDLS, CDR2 YYNGEE. The ends were cut back, 3 bases at V and 1 base at J, with 4 bases in the middle. The CDR3 totals 13 residues. The CDR3 here is CASSGENTGELFF. CDR3 sequence (DNA): TGTGCCAGCAGCGGAGAGAACACCGGGGAGCTGTTTTTT.

The V gene is TRBV5-1, the J gene TRBJ1-1; 8 positions match TRBD1. Looked up from germline, CDR1 is SGHRS and CDR2 is YFSETQ. The V and J ends lost 4 bases and 2 bases, in that order; junction bases with no gene match: 10. CDR3 length: 16 amino acids. In DNA form, the CDR3 reads TGCGCCAGCAGCACCTCAATGACAGGGGCCAACACTGAAGCTTTCTTT. Translation: CASSTSMTGANTEAFF.

V gene TRBV6-5 combines with J gene TRBJ2-7, with unresolved D. Germline V gives CDR1 MNHEY, CDR2 SVGAGI. This CDR3 has 14 amino acids. V was trimmed by 4 bases and J by 2 bases, leaving 12 bases between them. CDR3 residues: CASSFADGAYEQYF. The CDR3 DNA reads TGTGCCAGCAGTTTCGCGGACGGAGCCTACGAGCAGTACTTC.

On this clone itself: Its ends do not fully match the called genes, so a read error is possible. V is TRBV27 and J is TRBJ1-1; the D gene is possibly TRBD1 (5 bases). Germline CDR1 reads MNHEY; CDR2 reads SMNVEV (reference sequence). This CDR3 is 14 amino acids long. The CDR3 sequence: CASSLSAFGTLPTF. CDR3 DNA sequence: TGTGCCAGCAGTTTATCGGCGTTTGGGACCCTTCCAACCTTT.

V usage is TRBV12-5 and J usage is TRBJ2-2, with D perhaps given as TRBD1 or TRBD2 (6 bases each). Germline values: CDR1 LGHNT, CDR2 FRNRAP. The CDR3 loop spans 15 amino acids. Trimming pared 0 bases from V and 7 bases from J, leaving 12 bases between. DNA of the CDR3: TGTGCTAGTGGTTTGGTACTACAGGGAGGCGGGGAGCTGTTTTTT. Its translation: CASGLVLQGGGELFF.

V is TRBV5-4 and J is TRBJ2-2; 7 bases fit TRBD1. CDR3 length: 16 amino acids. V shed 4 bases, J shed 1 base, and the junction held 7 bases outside the gene matches. Germline-derived CDR1 and CDR2 are SGHNT and YYREEE (reference sequence). The CDR3 loop reads CASSRTGTENTGELFF. The CDR3 nucleotides are TGTGCCAGCAGCCGCACCGGGACAGAGAACACCGGGGAGCTGTTTTTT.

The chain combines TRBV18 with TRBJ2-7; 11 bases are a match to TRBD1. Germline assignment: CDR1 KGHSH and CDR2 LQKENI. The CDR3 extends over 16 amino acids. Unmatched junction bases numbered 8, after V lost 3 bases and J lost 4 bases. DNA for the CDR3: TGTGCCAGCTCACCTTTTTCCGGGACAGGGGGATACGAGCAGTACTTC. Translated, it gives CASSPFSGTGGYEQYF.

CDR3 in amino acids: CASSYDVGGGARNEQFF. The DNA of the CDR3 is TGTGCCAGCAGTTACGACGTGGGAGGGGGGGCGAGGAATGAGCAGTTCTTC. V usage is TRBV6-2 or TRBV6-3 and J usage is TRBJ2-1; tentatively, D is TRBD2 (7 bases). This CDR3 is 17 amino acids long. The germline V gene has CDR1 MNHEY and CDR2 SVGEGT. Trimming took 2 bases from V and 7 from J, leaving 21 bases between them.

The V gene is TRBV6-1, the J gene TRBJ1-2; 7 nucleotides match TRBD1. There are 14 residues in the CDR3. Trimming removed 1 base from V and 8 bases from J; junction bases left unmatched: 7. Germline assignment: CDR1 MNHNS and CDR2 SASEGT. The CDR3 sequence is CASSEVEGAQGYTF. The CDR3 coding sequence is TGTGCCAGCAGTGAAGTCGAGGGGGCCCAGGGCTACACCTTC.

V gene TRBV5-1 combines with J gene TRBJ2-1, with TRBD1 identical over 9 bases. CDR1 is SGHRS, CDR2 YFSETQ, per germline. The CDR3 has 17 residues. V gave up 3 bases and J gave up 2 bases; unmatched junction bases: 9. CDR3 residues: CASSSQRTGATYNEQFF. For the CDR3, the DNA is TGCGCCAGCAGCTCCCAACGGACAGGGGCAACCTACAATGAGCAGTTCTTC.

The V and J genes are TRBV7-9 and TRBJ1-1; D is possibly TRBD1 (5 bases). Between the trimmed V and J ends, which lost 6 bases and 5 bases, there was a span of 13 bases. CDR1 is SEHNR and CDR2 is FQNEAQ in the germline V gene (reference sequence). The CDR3 extends over 13 amino acids. CDR3 sequence: CASSGLRETEAFF. CDR3 sequence (DNA): TGTGCCAGCAGTGGCCTCAGGGAGACTGAAGCTTTCTTT.

The chain employs TRBV7-9 and TRBJ2-7; D is uncertain. Germline CDR1 and CDR2: SEHNR and FQNEAQ (reference sequence). This CDR3 comprises 12 residues. V was trimmed by 4 bases and J by 0 bases, leaving 4 bases between them. The CDR3 DNA reads TGTGCCAGCAGCTACAGCTCCTACGAGCAGTACTTC. This translates into CASSYSSYEQYF.

The chain has TRBV27 and TRBJ2-4; D perhaps matches TRBD1 (6 bases). The CDR3 extends over 15 amino acids. V lost 5 bases and J lost 0, with 11 bases in between. Germline loops: CDR1 MNHEY, CDR2 SMNVEV (reference sequence). The CDR3 nucleotides read TGTGCCAGCAGTGCTACAGGGTTAGCCAAAAACATTCAGTACTTC. This codes for CASSATGLAKNIQYF.